A single sample is the source of the 5 T cell receptor beta chains below, sequenced in a study of T cell responses to AZD1222 COVID-19 vaccine. Method: immunoSEQ multiplex PCR; TCRdb's copy keeps in-frame clones and lacks some. The sample gives some 87,000 clones, about 93% of which show up once; roughly 5% is in the top ten. The sequencing used peripheral blood, collected on day 0 of MenACWY control vaccination. The receptors were sampled from an adult in good health.

CDR3 in amino acids: CASRPKQGAAGELFF. Written as DNA, the CDR3 is TGTGCCAGCAGGCCAAAGCAGGGGGCTGCCGGGGAGCTGTTTTTT. The chain joins TRBV25-1 to TRBJ2-2; TRBD1 aligns across 8 bases. The length of the CDR3 is 15 residues. With V trimmed by 6 bases and J by 6 bases, 9 bases remained unmatched. Looked up from germline, CDR1 is MGHDK and CDR2 is SYGVNS.

The chain recombines TRBV27 with TRBJ1-6; D is undetermined. Germline lookup yields CDR1 MNHEY and CDR2 SMNVEV (reference sequence). V dropped 5 bases and J dropped 5 bases, with 10 bases sitting between them. The CDR3 runs to 14 residues. The CDR3 region is CASSMELNNSPLHF. For the CDR3, the DNA is TGTGCCAGCAGTATGGAACTGAATAATTCACCCCTCCACTTT.

V usage is TRBV6-5 and J usage is TRBJ2-1; 7 bases match TRBD2. Germline assignment: CDR1 MNHEY and CDR2 SVGAGI. This CDR3 is 15 amino acids long. The trim removed 7 bases at V and 1 base at J, leaving 7 bases unmatched. CDR3 nucleotides: TGTGCCAGCAATACGCTTAGCGGGTCCTACAATGAGCAGTTCTTC. This translates into CASNTLSGSYNEQFF.

In nucleotides, the CDR3 is TGTGCCAGCAGCAGCGGACAGTCCCCCGAGACCCAGTACTTC. It is translated as CASSSGQSPETQYF. The chain has TRBV6-2 or TRBV6-3 and TRBJ2-5; D may be TRBD1 (6 bases). V gave up 6 bases and J gave up 5 bases, with 16 bases separating them. Germline CDR1 MNHEY, CDR2 SVGEGT. The CDR3 is made up of 14 amino acids.

This chain uses TRBV10-2 with TRBJ2-1; 10 bases are a match to TRBD2. Germline assignment: CDR1 WSHSY and CDR2 SAAADI. V dropped 5 bases and J dropped 12; count of bases not matched to a gene: 10. The CDR3 consists of 14 residues. The CDR3 region has the DNA TGCGCCAGCAGTTCGACTTCTAGCGGGGGATCGCAGTTCTTC. Translated: CASSSTSSGGSQFF.